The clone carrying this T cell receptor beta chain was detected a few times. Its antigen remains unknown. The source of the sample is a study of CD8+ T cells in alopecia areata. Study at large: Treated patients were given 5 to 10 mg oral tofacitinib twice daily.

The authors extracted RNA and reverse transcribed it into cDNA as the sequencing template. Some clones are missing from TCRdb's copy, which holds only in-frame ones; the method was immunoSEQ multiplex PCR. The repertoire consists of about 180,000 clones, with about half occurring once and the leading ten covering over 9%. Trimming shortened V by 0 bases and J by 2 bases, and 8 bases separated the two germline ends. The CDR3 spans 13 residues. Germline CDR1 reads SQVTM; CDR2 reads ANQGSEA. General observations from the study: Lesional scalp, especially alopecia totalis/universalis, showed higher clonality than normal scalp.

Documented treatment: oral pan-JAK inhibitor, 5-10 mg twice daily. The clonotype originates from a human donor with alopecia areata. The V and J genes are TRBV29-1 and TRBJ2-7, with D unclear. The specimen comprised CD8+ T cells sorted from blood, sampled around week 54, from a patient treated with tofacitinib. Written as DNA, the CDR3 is TGCAGCGTTGAAGAGGCAGGAACCTACGAGCAGTACTTC. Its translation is CSVEEAGTYEQYF.